Listed here are 22 T cell receptor beta chains from one sample, sequenced in a study of identical twins listed by TCRdb under 2016. The library came from 5' RACE. Sequencing relied on an Illumina HiSeq 2000. TCRdb's own reprocessing of the public reads used fastp at Q25 and MiXCR and kept productive beta chains. Under each unique CDR3 protein, matching rows form one entry showing the most common genes and DNA. The sample yields around 220,000 distinct CDR3 sequences; roughly 10% were counted once. The ten largest clonotypes hold approximately 11% of the sample. Sequencing was carried out using memory T cells sorted from blood. This specimen's cell subset or site label, interpreted: CD45RO+ enriched T cells. These receptor sequences come from a man aged 50 to 59 in good health.

Many counts were recorded for this clonotype. The rearrangement links TRBV4-2 to TRBJ2-7; TRBD2 aligns across 8 bases. The CDR3 is made up of 16 amino acids. Germline loops: CDR1 LGHNA, CDR2 YNFKEQ. Trimming took 4 bases from V and 1 from J; bases not matched to a gene: 9. The chain's CDR3 is CASSRTGRGDSYEQYF. CDR3 in DNA: TGTGCCAGCAGCCGAACGGGGCGGGGGGATTCCTACGAGCAGTACTTC.

This rearrangement joins TRBV6-1 to TRBJ1-6, with TRBD1 matching over 10 bases. Looked up from germline, CDR1 is MNHNS and CDR2 is SASEGT. V trimming: 7 bases; J trimming: 9 bases; junction bases outside the gene matches: 3. The CDR3 spans 13 residues. This chain's CDR3 is CASTGTGASPLHF. The CDR3 DNA sequence: TGTGCCAGCACCGGGACAGGGGCTTCACCCCTCCACTTT.

In its sample, this clonotype was seen many times. The chain employs TRBV11-2 and TRBJ2-5; 10 bases match TRBD1. Germline V gene sequence: CDR1 SGHAT, CDR2 FQNNGV. The CDR3 covers 16 residues. Trimming took 1 base from V and 5 from J; bases not matched to a gene: 7. The chain's CDR3 is CASSLVRDRGQETQYF. The CDR3 DNA reads TGTGCCAGCAGCTTAGTCCGGGACAGGGGACAGGAGACCCAGTACTTC.

There are a few counts of this clonotype. The J gene is TRBJ2-2, the V gene TRBV11-1; 11 bases are a match to TRBD1. V trimming: 4 bases; J trimming: 4 bases; junction bases outside the gene matches: 11. CDR1 and CDR2 from the germline V gene are SGHAT and FQDESV (reference sequence). The CDR3 sequence is 18 residues long. CDR3 sequence reads: CASSSSGQGALGTGELFF. Here the CDR3 DNA reads TGTGCCAGCAGCTCCTCCGGACAGGGGGCGCTGGGCACCGGGGAGCTGTTTTTT.

The rearrangement joins TRBV5-1 to TRBJ2-3; D gene uncertain. The length of the CDR3 is 16 residues. The V gene lost 0 bases and the J gene lost 0 bases, with 11 bases spanning the gap. The germline gives CDR1 SGHRS, CDR2 YFSETQ. The CDR3 DNA sequence: TGCGCCAGCAGCTTGGGAAGTCGAGTAAGCACAGATACGCAGTATTTT. It yields the protein CASSLGSRVSTDTQYF. Supplemented by reference TRBV5-1 and TRBJ2-3, the full variable domain reads KAGVTQTPRYLIKTRGQQVTLSCSPISGHRSVSWYQQTPGQGLQFLFEYFSETQRNKGNFPGRFSGRQFSNSRSEMNVSTLELGDSALYLCASSLGSRVSTDTQYFGPGTRLTVL.

This clonotype was picked up a small number of times. V and J are TRBV5-1 and TRBJ2-7; D is uncertain. CDR3 length: 11 residues. V dropped 4 bases and J dropped 6 bases, with 8 bases sitting between them. Germline-derived CDR1 and CDR2 are SGHRS and YFSETQ. CDR3 nucleotides: TGCGCCAGCAGCGTTCCCGGCGAGCAGTACTTC. As protein: CASSVPGEQYF.

This clonotype was picked up many times. The gene calls are TRBV4-3 and TRBJ2-6, with D perhaps matching TRBD1 (6 bases). Trimming shortened V by 3 bases and J by 0 bases, and 9 bases separated the two germline ends. This CDR3 has 16 amino acids. Germline CDR1 reads LGHNA; CDR2 reads YSLEER. The CDR3 DNA is TGCGCCAGCAGCCAGGACAGCAGCTCTGGGGCCAACGTCCTGACTTTC. Translating gives CASSQDSSSGANVLTF.

The J gene is TRBJ2-7, the V gene TRBV12-3 or TRBV12-4; D remains unclear. Trimming left V 3 bases short and J 3 bases short, with 12 bases between. The CDR3 is 14 residues long. The CDR3 here is CASSLSAVNYEQYF. The CDR3 DNA is TGTGCCAGCAGTTTGTCGGCAGTTAACTACGAGCAGTACTTC.

This clonotype was counted at least ten times. This sequence joins TRBV28 and TRBJ2-7, with D perhaps given as TRBD1 or TRBD2 (5 bases each). Germline-derived CDR1 and CDR2 are MDHEN and SYDVKM. Trimming took 8 bases from V and 3 from J, leaving 17 bases between them. There are 14 residues in the CDR3. CDR3 region: CASLQWDGDYEQYF. DNA for the CDR3: TGTGCCAGCCTGCAATGGGACGGAGACTACGAGCAGTACTTC.

This clonotype was seen ten or more times. The chain recombines TRBV12-3 or TRBV12-4 with TRBJ1-3; the match to TRBD1 covers 8 bases. V shed 7 bases, J shed 2 bases, and the junction held 4 bases outside the gene matches. CDR3 size: 14 residues. In DNA, the CDR3 is TGTGCCAGCAACCAACAGGGGGCTGGAAACACCATATATTTT. This sequence encodes CASNQQGAGNTIYF.

The sample holds a few counts of this clonotype. This rearrangement joins TRBV3-1 to TRBJ2-7; 7 positions agree with TRBD2. CDR1 LGHDT and CDR2 YNNKEL come from the germline V gene (reference sequence). The V gene end was trimmed by 10 bases and the J gene end by 2 bases; junction bases not matched to a gene: 17. The CDR3 is 16 residues long. Here the CDR3 DNA reads TGTGCCACCTCCCGGGTGGCGGGAGAAGGCCCCTACGAGCAGTACTTC. Translating gives CATSRVAGEGPYEQYF.

Many counts were recorded for this clonotype. The chain employs TRBV5-1 and TRBJ1-3; D remains unclear. The germline V gene has CDR1 SGHRS and CDR2 YFSETQ. This CDR3 is 15 amino acids long. V dropped 4 bases and J dropped 0 bases, with 11 bases sitting between them. CDR3 DNA sequence: TGCGCCAGCAGCCTTTGGGGTAACTCTGGAAACACCATATATTTT. Its protein product is CASSLWGNSGNTIYF.

This clonotype has a count of ten or more. The V and J genes are TRBV7-2 and TRBJ2-2; D is possibly TRBD1 or TRBD2 (6 bases each). V was pared by 1 base and J by 5 bases, with 11 bases between. The CDR3 is 15 residues long. In germline, CDR1 is SGHTA, CDR2 FQGNSA. CDR3: CASSLVGGRTGELFF. The CDR3 DNA follows: TGTGCCAGCAGCTTAGTGGGGGGCAGGACCGGGGAGCTGTTTTTT.

The chain combines TRBV6-2 or TRBV6-3 with TRBJ2-7, with TRBD1 as a possible D gene (5 bases). This CDR3 is built from 16 residues. V lost 6 bases and J lost 1, with 19 bases in between. Germline-derived CDR1 and CDR2 are MNHEY and SVGEGT. The CDR3 is CASSRQTDRPSYEQYF. The CDR3 nucleotides are TGTGCCAGCAGCCGACAGACTGACAGACCATCCTACGAGCAGTACTTC.

The sample holds a few counts of this clonotype. The chain combines TRBV9 with TRBJ2-5; tentatively, D is TRBD1 (5 bases). The V and J ends lost 0 bases and 7 bases respectively, with 13 bases between them. Germline lookup yields CDR1 SGDLS and CDR2 YYNGEE. The CDR3 covers 14 residues. CDR3 residues: CASSVVGSQGTQYF. CDR3 in DNA: TGTGCCAGCAGCGTAGTAGGTAGCCAGGGGACCCAGTACTTC.

V gene TRBV7-6 combines with J gene TRBJ2-7; TRBD2 is a possible D gene (6 bases). In germline, CDR1 is SGHVS, CDR2 FNYEAQ. V was clipped by 5 bases and J by 2 bases, with 13 bases between them. This CDR3 has 14 amino acids. CDR3 sequence (DNA): TGTGCCAGCAGCCCGCGGGACTGGACCTACGAGCAGTACTTC. This encodes CASSPRDWTYEQYF.

Ten or more counts support this clonotype. V usage is TRBV9 and J usage is TRBJ2-2; possibly TRBD2 for D (6 bases). The CDR3 length is 17 residues. Deletions cut 3 bases from V and 3 bases from J, with 18 bases between. Germline V lookup: CDR1 SGDLS, CDR2 YYNGEE. This CDR3 is CASSDPGIAEDTGELFF. The CDR3 DNA sequence: TGTGCCAGCAGCGATCCGGGGATAGCGGAGGACACCGGGGAGCTGTTTTTT.

This clonotype was counted at least ten times. V is TRBV29-1 and J is TRBJ1-1; possibly TRBD1 for D (5 bases). The CDR3 is 15 residues long. Germline values: CDR1 SQVTM, CDR2 ANQGSEA. V was clipped by 7 bases and J by 6 bases, with 24 bases between them. The CDR3 spells CSALGFGGFGAEAFF. DNA for the CDR3: TGCAGCGCCTTAGGGTTCGGGGGTTTTGGCGCTGAAGCTTTCTTT. Variable domain in full (rest from reference TRBV29-1 and TRBJ1-1): SAVISQKPSRDICQRGTSLTIQCQVDSQVTMMFWYRQQPGQSLTLIATANQGSEATYESGFVIDKFPISRPNLTFSTLTVSNMSPEDSSIYLCSALGFGGFGAEAFFGQGTRLTVV.

A remark on this clonotype: This may stem from a read error, because a much larger clone lies one nucleotide away. The rearrangement joins TRBV2 to TRBJ2-7, with D perhaps being TRBD1 or TRBD2 (5 bases each). Per germline, CDR1 SNHLY and CDR2 FYNNEI. The CDR3 is 15 amino acids. Here the CDR3 reads CASSGGTDPFYELYF. The CDR3 coding sequence is TGTGCCAGCAGTGGAGGGACCGACCCCTTCTACGAGCTGTACTTC.

This clonotype was found many times. The rearrangement uses TRBV9 and TRBJ1-2; a weak D match, TRBD1 (5 bases). This CDR3 is 15 amino acids long. The V and J ends lost 0 bases and 3 bases respectively, with 12 bases between them. Germline CDR1 and CDR2: SGDLS and YYNGEE. The CDR3 bases are TGTGCCAGCAGCGTAGAAAAGGGACCTCACTATGGCTACACCTTC. The encoded protein is CASSVEKGPHYGYTF.

This clonotype was seen repeatedly, ten times or more. The chain carries TRBV19 and TRBJ2-1; 8 bases are a match to TRBD2. Germline lookup yields CDR1 LNHDA and CDR2 SQIVND (reference sequence). Trimming removed 6 bases from V and 3 bases from J; junction bases left unmatched: 4. This CDR3 is 14 amino acids long. The CDR3 reads CASSVRGGYNEQFF. In DNA, the CDR3 is TGTGCCAGTAGCGTCCGGGGGGGCTACAATGAGCAGTTCTTC.

V and J are TRBV20-1 and TRBJ2-2; maybe TRBD1 (6 bases). V lost 6 bases, J lost 1 base, and 9 bases lay in between. CDR1 is DFQATT, CDR2 SNEGSKA, per germline (reference sequence). This CDR3 is built from 13 residues. The CDR3 is CSAGTMNTGELFF. CDR3 bases: TGCAGTGCCGGGACAATGAACACCGGGGAGCTGTTTTTT.